This T cell receptor beta chain was profiled in a study of blood T cell repertoires in COVID-19. Across the study: Samples of COVID-19 (acute and convalescent) were obtained from the United States, Italy and Spain. PBMCs, B-cell-depleted T cells, or T cells were the source of the cDNA or gDNA that made up the material.

V trimming: 0 bases; J trimming: 1 base; junction bases outside the gene matches: 4. This CDR3 region has 17 residues. CDR1 is LGHDT, CDR2 YNNKEL, per germline (reference sequence). Only in-frame clones appear in the TCRdb table, and some are missing; sequencing was by immunoSEQ multiplex PCR. This table holds nearly 100,000 clones, approximately 84% found once. This clone was found once. The chain combines TRBV3-1 (or the pseudogene TRBV3-2) with TRBJ2-2; 8 nucleotides align to TRBD2. Sequencing input: peripheral blood. This TCR derives from a woman aged 60-70 years with acute or convalescent COVID-19. The CDR3 loop reads CASSQDPLAGNTGELFF. The CDR3 DNA sequence: TGTGCCAGCAGCCAAGATCCGCTAGCGGGGAACACCGGGGAGCTGTTTTTT.